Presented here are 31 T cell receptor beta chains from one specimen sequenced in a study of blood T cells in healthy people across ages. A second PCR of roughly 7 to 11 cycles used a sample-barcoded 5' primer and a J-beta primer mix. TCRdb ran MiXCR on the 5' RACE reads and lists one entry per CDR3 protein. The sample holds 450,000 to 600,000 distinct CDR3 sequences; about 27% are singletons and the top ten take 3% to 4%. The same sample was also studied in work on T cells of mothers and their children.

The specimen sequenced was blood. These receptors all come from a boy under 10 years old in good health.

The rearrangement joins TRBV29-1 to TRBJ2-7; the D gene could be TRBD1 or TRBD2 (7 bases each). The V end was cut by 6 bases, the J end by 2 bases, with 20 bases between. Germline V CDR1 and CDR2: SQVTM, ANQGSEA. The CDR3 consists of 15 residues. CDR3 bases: TGCAGCGTAGGGAGGGGACAGAAAGTTCCCTACGAGCAGTACTTC. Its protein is CSVGRGQKVPYEQYF.

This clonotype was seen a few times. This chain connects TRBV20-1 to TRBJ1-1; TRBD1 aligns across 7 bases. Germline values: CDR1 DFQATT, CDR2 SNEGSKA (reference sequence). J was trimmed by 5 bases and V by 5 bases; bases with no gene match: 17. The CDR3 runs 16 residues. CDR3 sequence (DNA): TGCAGTGCTGGCACTCGCAGGGGGAGGTTCAGGACTGAAGCTTTCTTT. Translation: CSAGTRRGRFRTEAFF.

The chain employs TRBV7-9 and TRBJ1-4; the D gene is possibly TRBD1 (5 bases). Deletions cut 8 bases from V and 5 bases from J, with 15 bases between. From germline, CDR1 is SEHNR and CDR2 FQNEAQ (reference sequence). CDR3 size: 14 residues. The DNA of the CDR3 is TGTGCCAGCGGAGGAGGGACCGAGAATGAAAAACTGTTTTTT. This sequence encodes CASGGGTENEKLFF.

CDR3: CATSRGADTQYF. The DNA for the CDR3 is TGTGCCACCAGCAGAGGTGCAGATACGCAGTATTTT. The genes are TRBV15 and TRBJ2-3; D not resolved. Trimming removed 1 base at V and 4 bases at J, with 3 bases between. This CDR3 comprises 12 residues. Per the germline V gene, CDR1 is LNHNV and CDR2 is YYDKDF (reference sequence).

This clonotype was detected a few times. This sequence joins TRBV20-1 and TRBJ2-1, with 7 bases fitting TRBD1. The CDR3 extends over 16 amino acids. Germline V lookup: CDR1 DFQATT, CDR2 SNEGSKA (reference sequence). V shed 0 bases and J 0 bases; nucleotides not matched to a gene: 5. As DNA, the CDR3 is TGCAGTGCTAGAGAACAGGGGTCGAGCTCCTACAATGAGCAGTTCTTC. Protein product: CSAREQGSSSYNEQFF.

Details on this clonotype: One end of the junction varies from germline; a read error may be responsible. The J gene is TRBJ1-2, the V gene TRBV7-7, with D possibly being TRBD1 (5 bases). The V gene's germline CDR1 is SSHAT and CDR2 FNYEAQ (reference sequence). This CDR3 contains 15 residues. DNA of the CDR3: TGCGCCAGCAGCCAAGGGGACTCTTGGGCCTATGGCTACACCTTC. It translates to CASSQGDSWAYGYTF.

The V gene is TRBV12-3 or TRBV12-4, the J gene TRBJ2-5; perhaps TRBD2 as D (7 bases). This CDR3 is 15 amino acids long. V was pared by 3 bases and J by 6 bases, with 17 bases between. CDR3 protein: CASSLNGGRAKTQYF. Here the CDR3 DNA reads TGTGCCAGCAGTTTGAACGGGGGGCGCGCGAAGACCCAGTACTTC.

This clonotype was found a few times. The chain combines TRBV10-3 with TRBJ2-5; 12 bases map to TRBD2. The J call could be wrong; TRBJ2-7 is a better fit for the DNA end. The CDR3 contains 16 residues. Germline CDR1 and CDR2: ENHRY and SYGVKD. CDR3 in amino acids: CAISELPSGRAYEQYF. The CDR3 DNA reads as TGTGCCATCAGTGAGTTGCCTAGCGGGAGGGCCTACGAGCAGTACTTC.

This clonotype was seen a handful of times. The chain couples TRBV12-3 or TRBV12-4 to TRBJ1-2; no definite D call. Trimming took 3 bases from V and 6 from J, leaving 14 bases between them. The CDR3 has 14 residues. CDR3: CASSLAGIIDGYTF. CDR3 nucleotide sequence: TGTGCCAGCAGTTTGGCGGGAATTATTGATGGCTACACCTTC.

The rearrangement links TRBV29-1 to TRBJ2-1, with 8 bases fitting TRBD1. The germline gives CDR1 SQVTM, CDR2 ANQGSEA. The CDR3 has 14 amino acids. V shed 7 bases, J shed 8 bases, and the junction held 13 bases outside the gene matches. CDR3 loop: CSGLTGTGDHEQFF. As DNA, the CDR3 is TGCAGCGGCCTCACCGGGACAGGCGACCATGAGCAGTTCTTC.

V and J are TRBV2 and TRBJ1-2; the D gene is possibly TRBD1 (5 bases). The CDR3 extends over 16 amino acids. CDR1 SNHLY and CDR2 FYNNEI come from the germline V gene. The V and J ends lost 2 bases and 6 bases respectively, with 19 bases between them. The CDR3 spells CASSELGTQLGDGYTF. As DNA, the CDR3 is TGTGCCAGCAGTGAATTGGGAACCCAATTGGGGGATGGCTACACCTTC.

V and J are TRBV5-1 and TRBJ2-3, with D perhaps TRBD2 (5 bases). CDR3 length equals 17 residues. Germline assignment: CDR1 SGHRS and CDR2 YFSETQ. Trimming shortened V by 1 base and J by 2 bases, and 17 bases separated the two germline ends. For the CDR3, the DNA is TGCGCCAGCAGCTTGAGAGGACTTCCCCGCCCCACAGATACGCAGTATTTT. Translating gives CASSLRGLPRPTDTQYF. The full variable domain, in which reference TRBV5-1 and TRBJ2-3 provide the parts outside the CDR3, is KAGVTQTPRYLIKTRGQQVTLSCSPISGHRSVSWYQQTPGQGLQFLFEYFSETQRNKGNFPGRFSGRQFSNSRSEMNVSTLELGDSALYLCASSLRGLPRPTDTQYFGPGTRLTVL.

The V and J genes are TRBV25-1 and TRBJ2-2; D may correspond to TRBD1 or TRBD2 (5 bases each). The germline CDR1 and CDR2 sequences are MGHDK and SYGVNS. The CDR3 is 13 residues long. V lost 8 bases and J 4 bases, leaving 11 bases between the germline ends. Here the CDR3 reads CASSEGPTGELFF. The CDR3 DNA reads TGTGCCAGCTCAGAGGGGCCCACCGGGGAGCTGTTTTTT.

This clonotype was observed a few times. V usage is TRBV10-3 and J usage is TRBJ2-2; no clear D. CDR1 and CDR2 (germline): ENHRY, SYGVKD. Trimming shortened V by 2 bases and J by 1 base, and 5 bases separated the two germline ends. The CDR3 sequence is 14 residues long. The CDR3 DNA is TGTGCCATCAGTGAGCGGGTGAACACCGGGGAGCTGTTTTTT. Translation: CAISERVNTGELFF.

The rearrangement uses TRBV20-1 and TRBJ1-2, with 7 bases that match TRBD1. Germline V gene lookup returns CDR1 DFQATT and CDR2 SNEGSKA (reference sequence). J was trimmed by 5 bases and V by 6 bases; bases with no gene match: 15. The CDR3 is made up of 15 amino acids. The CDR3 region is CSATNPGQAQYGYTF. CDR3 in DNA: TGCAGTGCCACGAACCCCGGACAGGCGCAGTATGGCTACACCTTC.

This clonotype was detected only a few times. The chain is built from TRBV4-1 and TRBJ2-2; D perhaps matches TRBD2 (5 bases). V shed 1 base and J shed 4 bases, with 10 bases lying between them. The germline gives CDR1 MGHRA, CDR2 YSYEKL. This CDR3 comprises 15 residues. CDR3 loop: CASSQGLAGTGELFF. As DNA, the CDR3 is TGCGCCAGCAGCCAAGGGCTAGCAGGCACCGGGGAGCTGTTTTTT.

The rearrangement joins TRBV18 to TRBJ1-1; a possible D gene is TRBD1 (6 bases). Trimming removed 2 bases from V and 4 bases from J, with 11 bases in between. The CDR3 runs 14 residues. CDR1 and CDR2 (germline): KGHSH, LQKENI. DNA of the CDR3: TGTGCCAGCTCACCAACCCAGGGGCGCACTGAAGCTTTCTTT. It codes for CASSPTQGRTEAFF.

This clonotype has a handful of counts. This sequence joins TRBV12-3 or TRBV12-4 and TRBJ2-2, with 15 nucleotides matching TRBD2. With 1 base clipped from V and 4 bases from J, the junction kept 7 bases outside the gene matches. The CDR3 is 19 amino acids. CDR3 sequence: CASSLDGTSGRMATGELFF. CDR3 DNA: TGTGCCAGCAGTTTAGACGGGACTAGCGGGAGGATGGCCACCGGGGAGCTGTTTTTT.

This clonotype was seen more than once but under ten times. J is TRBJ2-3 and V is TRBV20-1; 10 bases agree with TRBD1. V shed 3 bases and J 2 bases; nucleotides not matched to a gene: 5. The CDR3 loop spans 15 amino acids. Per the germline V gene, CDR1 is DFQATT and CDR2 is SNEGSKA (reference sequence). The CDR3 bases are TGCAGTGCTAGGAGACAGGGGGCTGTCACAGATACGCAGTATTTT. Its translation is CSARRQGAVTDTQYF.

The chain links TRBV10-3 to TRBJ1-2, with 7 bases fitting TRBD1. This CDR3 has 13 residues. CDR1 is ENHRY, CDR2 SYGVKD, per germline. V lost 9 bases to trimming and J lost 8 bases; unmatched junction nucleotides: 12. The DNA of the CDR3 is TGTGCCATGAGGGACAGCTCTTATGTAGGCTACACCTTC. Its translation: CAMRDSSYVGYTF.

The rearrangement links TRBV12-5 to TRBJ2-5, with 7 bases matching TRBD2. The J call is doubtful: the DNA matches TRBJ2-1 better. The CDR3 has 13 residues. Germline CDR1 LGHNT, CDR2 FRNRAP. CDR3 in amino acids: CASGLSGANEQFF. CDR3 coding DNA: TGTGCTAGTGGCTTAAGCGGGGCTAATGAGCAGTTCTTC.

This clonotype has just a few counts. The CDR3 loop reads CASGTSQRKYF. The CDR3, as DNA: TGTGCCAGCGGGACTAGCCAACGAAAGTACTTC. This chain uses TRBV12-3 or TRBV12-4 with TRBJ2-5; 9 bases line up with TRBD2. V lost 8 bases and J lost 12; bases outside the gene matches: 7. The CDR3 consists of 11 residues.

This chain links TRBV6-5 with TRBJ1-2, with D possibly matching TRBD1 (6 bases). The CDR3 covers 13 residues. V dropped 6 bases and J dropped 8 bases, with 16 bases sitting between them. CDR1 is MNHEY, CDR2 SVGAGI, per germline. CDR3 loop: CASSDYREEGYTF. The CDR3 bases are TGTGCCAGCAGCGACTACAGGGAGGAAGGCTACACCTTC.

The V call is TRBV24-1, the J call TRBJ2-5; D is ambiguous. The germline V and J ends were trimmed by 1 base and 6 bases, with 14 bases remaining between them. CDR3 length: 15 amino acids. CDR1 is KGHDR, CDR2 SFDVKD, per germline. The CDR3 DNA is TGTGCCACCAGTGATTTACGAGAACCTTTGAAGACCCAGTACTTC. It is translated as CATSDLREPLKTQYF.

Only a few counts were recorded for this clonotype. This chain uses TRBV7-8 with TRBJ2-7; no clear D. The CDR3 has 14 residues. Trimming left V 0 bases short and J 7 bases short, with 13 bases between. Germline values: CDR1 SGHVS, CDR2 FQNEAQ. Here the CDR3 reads CASSLADPPVEQYF. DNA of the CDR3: TGTGCCAGCAGCTTAGCGGACCCCCCCGTTGAGCAGTACTTC.

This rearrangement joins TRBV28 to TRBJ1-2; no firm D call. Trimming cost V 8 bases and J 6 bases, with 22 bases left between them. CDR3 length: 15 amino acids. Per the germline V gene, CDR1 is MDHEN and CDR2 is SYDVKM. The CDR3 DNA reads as TGTGCCAGCTCTCGGTCCTCCGGAGGGCCCCATGGCTACACCTTC. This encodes CASSRSSGGPHGYTF.

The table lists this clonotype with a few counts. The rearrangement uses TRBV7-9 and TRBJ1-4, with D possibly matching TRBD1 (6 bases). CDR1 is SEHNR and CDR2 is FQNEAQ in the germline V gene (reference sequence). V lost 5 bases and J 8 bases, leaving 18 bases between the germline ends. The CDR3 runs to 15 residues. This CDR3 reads CASSLDRRMEEKLFF. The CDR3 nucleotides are TGTGCCAGCAGCCTTGACAGGAGGATGGAAGAAAAACTGTTTTTT.

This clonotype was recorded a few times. As DNA, the CDR3 is TGTGCCAGCAGTTCTTTTAGCGGGAGGGTTAGAGATACGCAGTATTTT. It encodes CASSSFSGRVRDTQYF. The chain carries TRBV6-6 and TRBJ2-3; 11 positions match TRBD2. Germline loops: CDR1 MNHNY, CDR2 SVGAGI (reference sequence). The length of the CDR3 is 16 residues. Trimming removed 4 bases from V and 5 bases from J; junction bases left unmatched: 8.

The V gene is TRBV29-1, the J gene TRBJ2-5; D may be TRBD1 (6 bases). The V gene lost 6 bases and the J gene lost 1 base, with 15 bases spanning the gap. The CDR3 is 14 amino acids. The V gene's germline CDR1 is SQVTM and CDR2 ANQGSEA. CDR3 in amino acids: CSVERQAVQETQYF. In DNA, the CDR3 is TGCAGCGTCGAAAGACAGGCCGTCCAAGAGACCCAGTACTTC.

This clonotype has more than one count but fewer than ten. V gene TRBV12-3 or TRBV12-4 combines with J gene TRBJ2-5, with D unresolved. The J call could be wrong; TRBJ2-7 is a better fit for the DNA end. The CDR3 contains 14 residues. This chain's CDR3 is CASSLGLVPYEQYF. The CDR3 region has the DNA TGTGCCAGCAGTTTAGGGCTAGTTCCCTACGAGCAGTACTTC.

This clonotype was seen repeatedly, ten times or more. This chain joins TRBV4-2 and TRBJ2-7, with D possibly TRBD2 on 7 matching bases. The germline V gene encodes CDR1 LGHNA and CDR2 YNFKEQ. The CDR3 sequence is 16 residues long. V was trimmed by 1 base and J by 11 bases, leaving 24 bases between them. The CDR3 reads CASSQATSPPAGAEYF. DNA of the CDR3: TGTGCCAGCAGCCAAGCGACCTCCCCCCCGGCGGGGGCCGAGTACTTC.